This passage covers 13 T cell receptor beta chains from one sample sequenced in a study of blood T cells in healthy people across ages (dated by TCRdb to between 2014 and 2017). The method was 5' RACE. TCRdb names Illumina HiSeq 2500 as the instrument used. A second roughly 7 to 12 cycle PCR used a sample-barcoded 5' primer and a J-beta primer mix. TCRdb itself trimmed the public reads at Q25 with fastp, ran MiXCR and retained productive beta chains. Every distinct CDR3 protein forms one entry, paired with its most common genes and DNA. Counted in this sample were around 1,000,000 distinct CDR3 sequences; 20% to 25% of them appeared once. Together, the top ten hold around 0.7% of the sample. This same sample was also part of a study on T cells of mothers and their children.

Sequenced sample: blood. The receptors shown here come from a girl aged 2 to 10 in good health.

This clonotype came up many times. J is TRBJ2-7 and V is TRBV28, with 9 bases that match TRBD1. Germline V gives CDR1 MDHEN, CDR2 SYDVKM. The CDR3 covers 15 residues. The V and J ends lost 5 bases and 3 bases, in that order; junction bases with no gene match: 8. The CDR3 bases are TGTGCCAGCAGTATACCCGGGACAGGGAGCTACGAGCAGTACTTC. It specifies CASSIPGTGSYEQYF.

This clonotype has only a few counts. The chain employs TRBV6-5 and TRBJ2-7, with TRBD1 matching over 9 bases. The trim removed 0 bases at V and 2 bases at J, leaving 5 bases unmatched. Per germline, CDR1 MNHEY and CDR2 SVGAGI. This CDR3 has 16 amino acids. The CDR3: CASSYSMGQGTYEQYF. In nucleotides, the CDR3 is TGTGCCAGCAGTTACTCGATGGGACAGGGTACCTACGAGCAGTACTTC.

This clonotype was observed a few times. The rearrangement links TRBV5-1 to TRBJ1-1; tentative D call: TRBD1 (5 bases). Germline loops: CDR1 SGHRS, CDR2 YFSETQ. The CDR3 is 14 residues long. The V end was cut by 1 base, the J end by 4 bases, with 11 bases between. The CDR3 DNA is TGCGCCAGCAGCTTGTGGGCAGGGCCCACTGAAGCTTTCTTT. It is translated as CASSLWAGPTEAFF.

This clonotype was seen a few times. The V gene is TRBV7-2, the J gene TRBJ2-2; D may match TRBD1 or TRBD2 (5 bases each). The CDR3 is 14 residues long. V lost 1 base and J 6 bases, leaving 9 bases between the germline ends. Per the germline V gene, CDR1 is SGHTA and CDR2 is FQGNSA. CDR3 loop: CASSLGWGSGELFF. CDR3 nucleotides: TGTGCCAGCAGCTTAGGCTGGGGGTCCGGGGAGCTGTTTTTT. Full variable domain (remainder filled in from reference TRBV7-2 and TRBJ2-2): GAGVSQSPSNKVTEKGKDVELRCDPISGHTALYWYRQSLGQGLEFLIYFQGNSAPDKSGLPSDRFSAERTGGSVSTLTIQRTQQEDSAVYLCASSLGWGSGELFFGEGSRLTVL.

In this sample, this clonotype turned up a few times. The chain uses TRBV6-1 and TRBJ2-3; D gene ambiguous. V shed 4 bases and J shed 5 bases, with 10 bases lying between them. The CDR3 is 13 amino acids. The germline CDR1 and CDR2 sequences are MNHNS and SASEGT. The DNA of the CDR3 is TGTGCCAGCAGTGGATGGGCGGTAGATACGCAGTATTTT. The encoded protein is CASSGWAVDTQYF.

In this sample, this clonotype turned up a few times. The CDR3 sequence: CASSQDGSSTDTQYF. CDR3 nucleotide sequence: TGCGCCAGCAGCCAAGATGGGTCTAGCACAGATACGCAGTATTTT. The chain employs TRBV4-1 and TRBJ2-3; no reliable D call. Trimming took off 0 bases at V and 0 bases at J, with 7 bases between the two ends. CDR3 length equals 15 residues. Looked up from germline, CDR1 is MGHRA and CDR2 is YSYEKL.

V and J are TRBV29-1 and TRBJ2-5; 8 nucleotides match TRBD1. The J call may be wrong; the DNA end is better matched by TRBJ2-1. Per the germline V gene, CDR1 is SQVTM and CDR2 is ANQGSEA. The CDR3 totals 13 residues. The CDR3 sequence: CSADRDTLGEQFF. For the CDR3, the DNA is TGCAGCGCGGACAGGGACACTTTGGGTGAGCAGTTCTTC.

The V gene is TRBV9, the J gene TRBJ2-5, with TRBD2 matching over 14 bases. The end of the DNA aligns better with TRBJ2-1, so the J call may be wrong. Germline V gene lookup returns CDR1 SGDLS and CDR2 YYNGEE. This CDR3 is built from 17 residues. CDR3 DNA sequence: TGTGCCAGCAGCGCTAGACTAGCGGGAGGGCCTTACAATGAGCAGTTCTTC. Its translation is CASSARLAGGPYNEQFF.

The chain couples TRBV29-1 to TRBJ2-3; possible D gene TRBD2, 6 bases. The V end lost 7 bases, the J end lost 3 bases, and 17 bases lay between the germline ends. Germline assignment: CDR1 SQVTM and CDR2 ANQGSEA. The CDR3 loop spans 14 amino acids. The CDR3 loop reads CSAKGRWVTDTQYF. The CDR3 region has the DNA TGCAGCGCGAAGGGGAGGTGGGTGACAGATACGCAGTATTTT.

This clonotype was picked up a small number of times. V usage is TRBV29-1 and J usage is TRBJ2-1; D may be TRBD1 (6 bases). The CDR3 is made up of 12 amino acids. Germline loops: CDR1 SQVTM, CDR2 ANQGSEA. The V and J ends lost 5 bases and 10 bases respectively, with 15 bases between them. The CDR3 sequence: CSVYWGQREQFF. The CDR3 DNA follows: TGCAGCGTTTATTGGGGGCAAAGGGAGCAGTTCTTC.

This clonotype has only a few counts. The chain couples TRBV3-1 to TRBJ1-1; D gene uncertain. This CDR3 comprises 15 residues. The ends were cut back, 1 base at V and 1 base at J, with 10 bases in the middle. CDR1 LGHDT and CDR2 YNNKEL come from the germline V gene (reference sequence). The CDR3 DNA reads TGTGCCAGCAGCCAAGTCTTGGCGGGGAACACTGAAGCTTTCTTT. Protein sequence: CASSQVLAGNTEAFF.

The chain couples TRBV20-1 to TRBJ2-3, with TRBD2 identical over 8 bases. Trimming at V came to 6 bases and at J to 3 bases, leaving 14 bases not matched to a gene. CDR1 and CDR2 from the germline V gene are DFQATT and SNEGSKA (reference sequence). The CDR3 length is 16 residues. The CDR3 coding sequence is TGCAGTGCCTCCGGTGGTAGCGGGGTAGAAACAGATACGCAGTATTTT. This gives the protein CSASGGSGVETDTQYF.

This clonotype was seen once. The chain joins TRBV27 to TRBJ2-7; 8 bases align to TRBD1. The J call may be in error: the DNA end matches TRBJ2-1 better. Germline CDR1 and CDR2: MNHEY and SMNVEV (reference sequence). The CDR3 contains 13 residues. This CDR3 reads CASGQGVYNEQFF. The CDR3 DNA reads TGTGCCAGCGGACAGGGCGTTTACAATGAGCAGTTCTTC.